These T cell receptor beta chains were read from a single sample in a study of shared clonotypes between healthy human individuals. Repertoires were generated with immunoSEQ multiplex PCR, while TCRdb's copy carries only in-frame clones and drops some. The table records about 510,000 clones, 90% to 97% of them present only once. Sequencing was done on a sample of naive CD4+ T cells sorted from blood. Receptor source: a woman aged 30 to 39 in good health. Both conserved end residues are part of each CDR3. The order of the fields is J gene, D gene, clone size, V gene, CDR3 DNA, CDR3 protein. A D gene is named only where the DNA matches it firmly. Size values are once, few and many counts, or a class for expanded clones, and some rows have none.

>TRBJ1-1|TRBD1|-|TRBV6-6
TGTGCCAGCAGGGGGGGACAGCTGAACACTGAAGCTTTCTTT
CASRGGQLNTEAFF
>TRBJ2-5|TRBD2|-|TRBV27
TGTGCCAGCAGTTTAGGGGCTAGCGGGTACCAAGAGACCCAGTACTTC
CASSLGASGYQETQYF
>TRBJ2-4|TRBD2|-|TRBV5-1
TGCGCCAGCAGTGAGGGCGGGACTATAGCCAAAAACATTCAGTACTTC
CASSEGGTIAKNIQYF
>TRBJ2-4|TRBD1|-|TRBV7-9
TGTGCCAGCAGCAAAGGGACAGGGAAGGCCAAAAACATTCAGTACTTC
CASSKGTGKAKNIQYF
>TRBJ2-1|-|-|TRBV28
TGTGCCAGCAGTTTAATGTATCGTGGCAGGGTCAATGAGCAGTTCTTC
CASSLMYRGRVNEQFF
>TRBJ1-1|TRBD1|once|TRBV18
TGTGCCAGCTCACCAGGGACAGGGGTTACTGAAGCTTTCTTT
CASSPGTGVTEAFF
>TRBJ2-7|TRBD1|-|TRBV18
TGTGCCAGCTCCCCCCGTGGACAGGGGAATTTCTACGAGCAGTACTTC
CASSPRGQGNFYEQYF
>TRBJ1-5|-|-|TRBV30
TGTGCCTGGGCAACGGACAGTGGCAATCAGCCCCAGCATTTT
CAWATDSGNQPQHF
>TRBJ1-5|-|-|TRBV28
TGTGCCAGCAGTCTTCACTCAGGGAATAGCAATCAGCCCCAGCATTTT
CASSLHSGNSNQPQHF
>TRBJ2-5|-|-|TRBV6-1
TGTGCCAGCGGTAAGGGGGATCAGGAGACCCAGTACTTC
CASGKGDQETQYF
>TRBJ2-3|-|-|TRBV5-4
TGTGCCAGCAGTGACCGGGTCGGGAGAGGGCCAGATACGCAGTATTTT
CASSDRVGRGPDTQYF
>TRBJ2-6|-|once|TRBV18
TGTGCCAGCTCACCTTCGAGGGGTGGGGCCAACGTCCTGACTTTC
CASSPSRGGANVLTF
>TRBJ2-4|-|-|TRBV4-1
TGCGCCAGCAGCCCCGGACCCCCCCTGAGCTTATTAGCCAAAAACATTCAGTACTTC
CASSPGPPLSLLAKNIQYF
>TRBJ1-1|-|-|TRBV6-5
TGTGCCAGCAATCTGGGGAATGAAGCTTTCTTT
CASNLGNEAFF
>TRBJ1-2|-|-|TRBV27
TGTGCCAGCAGTTTATCTTCCGGGGCTCTTGGCTACACCTTC
CASSLSSGALGYTF
>TRBJ1-2|-|-|TRBV6-5
TGTGCCACCCTTAGGAACTATGGCTACACCTTC
CATLRNYGYTF
>TRBJ2-3|-|-|TRBV19
TGTGCCAGTAGTTACGTCAGCACAGATACGCAGTATTTT
CASSYVSTDTQYF
>TRBJ2-5|-|-|TRBV7-9
TGTGCCAGCACCTCCCGGGGGTACCCCGGAACCCAGTACTTC
CASTSRGYPGTQYF
>TRBJ2-5|-|-|TRBV2
TGTGCCAGCAGGACGTCGGGGGCGGAGACCCAGTACTTC
CASRTSGAETQYF
>TRBJ2-6|-|-|TRBV4-2
TGTGCCAGCAGCCACAACACAGGACCTGGGGCCAACGTCCTGACTTTC
CASSHNTGPGANVLTF
>TRBJ2-1|TRBD1|-|TRBV11-3
TGTGCCACCGCCGGACAGGCATACAATGAGCAGTTCTTC
CATAGQAYNEQFF
>TRBJ2-7|-|-|TRBV5-4
TGTGCCAGCAGAACGGGACAAACGAGCTCCTACGAGCAGTACTTC
CASRTGQTSSYEQYF
>TRBJ2-7|-|-|TRBV7-9
TGTGCCAGCAGCCTACAGACTAGTTTCCACGAGCAGTACTTC
CASSLQTSFHEQYF
>TRBJ2-7|-|-|TRBV27
TGTGCCAGCAGCTCAGGCCCGGGACGGAGCTCCTACGAGCAGTACTTC
CASSSGPGRSSYEQYF
>TRBJ1-3|-|-|TRBV5-1
TGCGCCAGCAGCCCCCTTGCCGGCGGCTCTGGAAACACCATATATTTT
CASSPLAGGSGNTIYF
>TRBJ1-4|TRBD1|-|TRBV6-6
TGTGCCACTAGACAGGGCCCTCCGGCTAATGAAAAACTGTTTTTT
CATRQGPPANEKLFF
>TRBJ2-1|TRBD2|-|TRBV27
TGTGCCAGCAGTTTATTTTCTAGCGGGAGGCCCCTGGAGCAGTTCTTC
CASSLFSSGRPLEQFF
>TRBJ1-2|TRBD1|-|TRBV5-1
TGCGCCAGCAGCCCTGGTGGGACAGACTATGGCTACACCTTC
CASSPGGTDYGYTF
>TRBJ2-1|-|-|TRBV11-2
TGTGCCAGCAGCCCGACTAGGACCGGGGAGCAGTTCTTC
CASSPTRTGEQFF
>TRBJ2-3|-|-|TRBV5-1
TGCGCCAGCAGCTTGAGGCTGAGCACAGATACGCAGTATTTT
CASSLRLSTDTQYF
>TRBJ2-5|TRBD2|-|TRBV25-1
TGTGCCAGCAGTCCCCGCGGGAGGGTCCAAGAGACCCAGTACTTC
CASSPRGRVQETQYF
>TRBJ2-7|TRBD1|-|TRBV7-6
TGTGCCAGCAGCTCGTCCGGGACAGCCGCCTACGGGGAGCAGTACTTC
CASSSSGTAAYGEQYF
>TRBJ1-5|-|once|TRBV7-9
TGTGCCAGCAGCTTAGATGGGTCTCAGCCCCAGCATTTT
CASSLDGSQPQHF
>TRBJ2-7|TRBD2|-|TRBV28
TGTGCCAGCAGTTTACCGGGAGGGCCGCGGGAGCAGTACTTC
CASSLPGGPREQYF
>TRBJ1-1|-|-|TRBV28
TGTGCCAGCACCCTACACCCGGGAGGGCAGAACACTGAAGCTTTCTTT
CASTLHPGGQNTEAFF
>TRBJ2-1|TRBD2|-|TRBV28
TGTGCCAGCAGACCGGGACTAGCGGGTATAAGCCCCTACAATGAGCAGTTCTTC
CASRPGLAGISPYNEQFF
>TRBJ1-4|TRBD1|-|TRBV7-2
TGTGCCAGCAGCAAGACAGGGGGCTTAAAGGAAAAACTGTTTTTT
CASSKTGGLKEKLFF
>TRBJ2-7|-|-|TRBV28
TGTGCCAGCAGTTTTATCTACGAGCAGTACTTC
CASSFIYEQYF
>TRBJ2-7|TRBD1|once|TRBV9
TGTGCCAGCAGCCGGACCGGGACAGGGTCGGAGCAGTACTTC
CASSRTGTGSEQYF
>TRBJ2-3|TRBD2|-|TRBV28
TGTGCCAGCAGGGGGGCACCTTTACTAGCGGCGTCCACAGATACGCAGTATTTT
CASRGAPLLAASTDTQYF
>TRBJ2-3|-|-|TRBV27
TGTGCCAGCAGTTCCCTGTCAGGGCCGTTCGGCACAGATACGCAGTATTTT
CASSSLSGPFGTDTQYF
>TRBJ2-7|-|-|TRBV28
TGTGCCAGCAGGTCGGGCCGAGTCCCCTACGAGCAGTACTTC
CASRSGRVPYEQYF
>TRBJ2-7|TRBD2|-|TRBV6-1
TGTGCCAGCAGTGCGGGGACTAGCGGGACCAGCTTC
CASSAGTSGTSF
>TRBJ2-3|-|-|TRBV7-8
TGTGCCAGCAGCTACCGGGACTGGATTAGCACAGATACGCAGTATTTT
CASSYRDWISTDTQYF
>TRBJ1-2|TRBD1|-|TRBV6-1
TGTGCCAGCAGCTACCCCGGGACAGGGGAGGGCTACACCTTC
CASSYPGTGEGYTF
>TRBJ2-3|TRBD1|-|TRBV29-1
TGCAGCGTTGGTCACCGGGACAGGGTAGGAGATACGCAGTATTTT
CSVGHRDRVGDTQYF
>TRBJ2-7|TRBD1|-|TRBV27
TGTGCCAGCAGTTTAGGGGGACAGGGCAGCACCGAGCAGTACTTC
CASSLGGQGSTEQYF
>TRBJ2-1|-|-|TRBV5-1
TGCGCCAGCAGCTTGTTTTTGGGGGTTCGTGAGCAGTTCTTC
CASSLFLGVREQFF
>TRBJ1-5|-|-|TRBV28
TGTGCCAGCATCCCGTCGCCGGGGGCTGTAGGTAATCAGCCCCAGCATTTT
CASIPSPGAVGNQPQHF
>TRBJ2-1|-|-|TRBV30
TGTGCTTTCGAAACTAGCTCCTACAATGAGCAGTTCTTC
CAFETSSYNEQFF
>TRBJ2-3|-|-|TRBV7-9
TGTGCCAGCAGCTTAGTAAGGGGGAGCACAGATACGCAGTATTTT
CASSLVRGSTDTQYF
>TRBJ2-7|TRBD2|-|TRBV7-2
TGTGCCAGCAGCCGCTCGACCCTTCGGCGGGAGCGGGGCGAGCAGTACTTC
CASSRSTLRRERGEQYF
>TRBJ2-1|TRBD2|-|TRBV5-4
TGTGCCAGCAGCTCTTTAGCGGGAGGGATGAATGAGCAGTTCTTC
CASSSLAGGMNEQFF
>TRBJ1-2|-|-|TRBV27
TGTGCCAGCAGTTTATCGGGGGGAATGGGTGGCTACACCTTC
CASSLSGGMGGYTF
>TRBJ1-1|-|-|TRBV18
TGTGCCAGCTCACCAGGGGCCCCACACACTGAAGCTTTCTTT
CASSPGAPHTEAFF